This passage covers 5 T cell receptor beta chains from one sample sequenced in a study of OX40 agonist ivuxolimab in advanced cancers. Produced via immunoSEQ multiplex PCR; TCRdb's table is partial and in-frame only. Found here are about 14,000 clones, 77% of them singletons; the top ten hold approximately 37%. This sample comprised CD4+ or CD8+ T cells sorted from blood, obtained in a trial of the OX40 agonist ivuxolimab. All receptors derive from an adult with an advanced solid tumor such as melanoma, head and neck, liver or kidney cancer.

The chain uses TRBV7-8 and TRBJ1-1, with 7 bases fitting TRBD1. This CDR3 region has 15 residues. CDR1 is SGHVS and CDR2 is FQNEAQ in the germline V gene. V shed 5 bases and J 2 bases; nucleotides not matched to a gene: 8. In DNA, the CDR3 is TGTGCCAGCAGCCCTTCCACAGGGGCAAACACTGAAGCTTTCTTT. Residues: CASSPSTGANTEAFF.

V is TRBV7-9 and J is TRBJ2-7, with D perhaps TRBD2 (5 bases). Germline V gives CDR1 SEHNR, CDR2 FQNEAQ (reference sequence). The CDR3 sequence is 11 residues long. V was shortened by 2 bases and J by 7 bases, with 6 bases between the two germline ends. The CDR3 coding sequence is TGTGCCAGCAGCTTAACGGGGGAGCAGTACTTC. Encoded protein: CASSLTGEQYF.

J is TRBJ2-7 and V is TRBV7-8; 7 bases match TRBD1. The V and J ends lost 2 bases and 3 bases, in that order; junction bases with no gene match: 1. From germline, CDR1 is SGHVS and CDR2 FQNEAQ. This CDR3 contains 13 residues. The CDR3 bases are TGTGCCAGCAGCTTACGACAGGGCTACGAGCAGTACTTC. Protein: CASSLRQGYEQYF. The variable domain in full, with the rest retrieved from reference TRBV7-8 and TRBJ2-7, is GAGVSQSPRYKVAKRGQDVALRCDPISGHVSLFWYQQALGQGPEFLTYFQNEAQLDKSGLPSDRFFAERPEGSVSTLKIQRTQQEDSAVYLCASSLRQGYEQYFGPGTRLTVT.

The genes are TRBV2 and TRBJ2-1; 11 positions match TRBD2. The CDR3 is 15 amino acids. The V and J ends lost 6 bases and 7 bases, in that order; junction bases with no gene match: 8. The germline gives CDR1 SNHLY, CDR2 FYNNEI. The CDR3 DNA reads TGTGCCAGCAGCGGGACTAGCGGAATGTGGAATGAGCAGTTCTTC. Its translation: CASSGTSGMWNEQFF. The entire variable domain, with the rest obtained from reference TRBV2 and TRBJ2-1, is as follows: EPEVTQTPSHQVTQMGQEVILRCVPISNHLYFYWYRQILGQKVEFLVSFYNNEISEKSEIFDDQFSVERPDGSNFTLKIRSTKLEDSAMYFCASSGTSGMWNEQFFGPGTRLTVL.

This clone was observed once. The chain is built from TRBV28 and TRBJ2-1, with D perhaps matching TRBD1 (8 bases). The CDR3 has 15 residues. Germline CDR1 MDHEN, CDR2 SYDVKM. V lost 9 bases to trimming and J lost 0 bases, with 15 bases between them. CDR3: CARQGEGTSYNEQFF. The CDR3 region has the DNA TGTGCCAGACAGGGGGAGGGGACCTCCTACAATGAGCAGTTCTTC. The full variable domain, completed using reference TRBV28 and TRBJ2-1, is DVKVTQSSRYLVKRTGEKVFLECVQDMDHENMFWYRQDPGLGLRLIYFSYDVKMKEKGDIPEGYSVSREKKERFSLILESASTNQTSMYLCARQGEGTSYNEQFFGPGTRLTVL.